This TCR beta chain was profiled in a study of cytomegalovirus exposure and HLA in healthy donors. Findings and limits, study-wide: Across donors, presence/absence analyses took sequencing depth to be roughly uniform. Evidence from a later analysis indicated that most CMV-associated TCR beta chains looked HLA-restricted. When analyzed later, the rates of TCR association showed variation by HLA locus, with DRB1 the most and HLA-C the fewest.

PCR was performed using 60 Vbeta and 13 Jbeta primers. The repertoire was sequenced with immunoSEQ multiplex PCR; TCRdb's copy has only in-frame clones and lacks some. This sample has more than 65,000 clones, with roughly 79% found just once. Comment on this clone: Antigen specificity is unknown.

Trimming stripped 2 bases from V and 0 bases from J, with 17 bases between. Germline V gene sequence: CDR1 SGDLS, CDR2 YYNGEE. This CDR3 is built from 17 residues. Input material: PBMCs. The gene calls are TRBV9 and TRBJ1-1; tentative D call: TRBD1 (5 bases). The receptor was derived from a female donor in good health and CMV-seronegative. CDR3 sequence: CASSVRGGLILNTEAFF. The CDR3 bases are TGTGCCAGCAGCGTGAGGGGAGGCCTCATCTTGAACACTGAAGCTTTCTTT.